This TCR beta chain was sequenced in a study of blood T cell repertoires in COVID-19. Study in general: The samples span acute and convalescent COVID-19 from the United States, Italy and Spain. T cells, B-cell-depleted T cells, or PBMCs supplied cDNA or gDNA.

In the authors' workflow: Using reference gene primer amplification, nucleated cell counts were estimated. Measured with immunoSEQ multiplex PCR; TCRdb has only the in-frame clones, and not every one. The V and J calls and clone size were taken over from that table, and D and trimming were inferred from the DNA. The sample lists some 31,000 clones, approximately 91% occurring once. The CDR3 has 15 residues. The trim removed 3 bases at V and 2 bases at J, leaving 3 bases unmatched. From germline, CDR1 is SQVTM and CDR2 ANQGSEA. The chain joins TRBV29-1 to TRBJ2-2; 10 bases are a match to TRBD2. Material for sequencing was peripheral blood. The origin of this receptor is a human donor in a cohort sampled during active COVID-19. CDR3 loop: CSVEGTSVNTGELFF. DNA of the CDR3: TGCAGCGTTGAGGGGACTAGCGTTAACACCGGGGAGCTGTTTTTT.